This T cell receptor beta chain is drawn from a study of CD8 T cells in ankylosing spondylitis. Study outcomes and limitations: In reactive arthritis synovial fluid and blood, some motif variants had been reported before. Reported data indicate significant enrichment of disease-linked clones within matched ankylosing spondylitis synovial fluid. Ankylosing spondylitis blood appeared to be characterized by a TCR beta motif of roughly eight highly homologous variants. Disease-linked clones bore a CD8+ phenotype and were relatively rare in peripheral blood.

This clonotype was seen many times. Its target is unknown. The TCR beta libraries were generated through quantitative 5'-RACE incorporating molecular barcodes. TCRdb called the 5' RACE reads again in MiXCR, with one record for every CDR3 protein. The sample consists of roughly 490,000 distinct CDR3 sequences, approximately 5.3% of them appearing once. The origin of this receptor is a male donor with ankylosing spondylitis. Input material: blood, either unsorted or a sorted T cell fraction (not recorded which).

DNA of the CDR3: TGCGCCAGCAGCCTAAGACAGGGGGTCCCTGGGGCCAACGTCCTGACTTTC. Translated: CASSLRQGVPGANVLTF. This chain uses TRBV5-1 with TRBJ2-6; 9 bases are shared with TRBD1. CDR3 length: 17 amino acids. Germline V gives CDR1 SGHRS, CDR2 YFSETQ. J gave up 2 bases and V 4 bases, and 7 bases lay outside the gene matches.